This T cell receptor beta chain was observed in a study of blood T cell repertoires in COVID-19. At the level of the study: Specimens from acute and convalescent COVID-19 originated in the United States, Italy and Spain. T cells, B-cell-depleted T cells, or PBMCs supplied cDNA or gDNA.

Original handling: Amplified reference gene primers provided the basis for estimating nucleated cell counts. Profiling relied on immunoSEQ multiplex PCR, and the TCRdb table lists in-frame clones only, not all of them. V and J calls and clone size are as listed in that table; D and trimming were resolved from the DNA. Of around 370,000 clones in the sample, around 89% were seen once. V was trimmed by 3 bases and J by 1 base, leaving 6 bases between them. The CDR3 spans 13 residues. Germline CDR1 and CDR2: SNHLY and FYNNEI. This sequence joins TRBV2 and TRBJ2-5; D is undetermined. This receptor was obtained from a woman under 30 who had recovered from COVID-19. Specimen: PBMCs or T cells enriched from blood (not recorded which). For the CDR3, the DNA is TGTGCCAGCAGTGAGTCGGTCCAAGAGACCCAGTACTTC. It yields the protein CASSESVQETQYF.